This section outlines one T cell receptor (beta chain) sequence together with its context. TCRdb processed the PCR reads anew with MiXCR; each CDR3 protein has one entry. The data show some 12,000 distinct CDR3 sequences, approximately 60% seen once. This record comes from a study of tumor-infiltrating lymphocytes in oesophageal squamous cell carcinoma. The CDR3 runs 16 residues. V lost 5 bases and J lost 8; bases outside the gene matches: 14. The germline gives CDR1 SGHAT, CDR2 FQNNGV. V usage is TRBV11-2 and J usage is TRBJ1-2; 10 nucleotides match TRBD1. The sequence was obtained from a male donor with esophageal squamous cell carcinoma. Sequenced material: esophageal tumor tissue. In nucleotides, the CDR3 is TGTGCCAGCAGCCCCATCGCTGGGACAGGGGCGAGGGGCTACACCTTC. Residues: CASSPIAGTGARGYTF.